This TCR beta chain was sequenced in a study of early T cells in non-severe SARS-CoV-2 infection. Overall study: Unpaired chains resulted from sequencing bulk RNA of unsorted whole blood. General observations from the study: Anti-spike CD8 responses were favored in VDJdb matching, and private and CD4 specificities were missed.

Each cDNA molecule carried a unique molecular identifier. TCRdb redid the calling of the 5' RACE reads with MiXCR, one entry per CDR3 protein. The sample has under 45,000 distinct CDR3 sequences; approximately 8.7% are singletons. Ten or more counts support this clonotype. What it recognizes is unknown. The receptor was isolated from an adult who was a healthcare worker with PCR-confirmed SARS-CoV-2 infection or an uninfected control (not recorded which). Sequencing was performed on whole blood, taken at baseline.

As DNA, the CDR3 is TGTGCCAGCAGCTTAGTACGGGACAGCTCCTACGAGCAGTACTTC. It yields the protein CASSLVRDSSYEQYF. The chain links TRBV11-2 to TRBJ2-7; 7 nucleotides match TRBD1. Germline-derived CDR1 and CDR2 are SGHAT and FQNNGV. V was pared by 1 base and J by 0 bases, with 3 bases of the junction left unmatched. This CDR3 comprises 15 residues.